A selection of T cell receptor beta chains follows, all from one sample in a study of CD8 T cells in ankylosing spondylitis. TCRdb re-derived calls from the 5' RACE reads in MiXCR, one entry per CDR3 protein. The data hold approximately 440,000 distinct CDR3 sequences, with 17% observed a single time. Specimen: blood, either unsorted or a sorted T cell fraction (not recorded which). The receptors were sampled from a male donor with ankylosing spondylitis. Each CDR3 is given with its conserved first and last residue. The D gene is left open where the match is weak. Clone size is stated in some rows and not others, as once, few, many or a class when expanded.

J gene: TRBJ2-7; V gene: TRBV12-3/TRBV12-4; D gene: TRBD1; clone size: few; CDR3 DNA: TGTGCCAGCAGTAACCGGGACAGGGCCTACGAGCAGTACTTC; CDR3 protein: CASSNRDRAYEQYF
J gene: TRBJ2-1; V gene: TRBV10-3; D gene: -; clone size: -; CDR3 DNA: TGTGCCGCTTCTTTGAGCTCCTACAATGAGCAGTTCTTC; CDR3 protein: CAASLSSYNEQFF
J gene: TRBJ1-1; V gene: TRBV7-2; D gene: -; clone size: -; CDR3 DNA: TGTGCCAGCAGCTTAGAACGAATGGGAGTCCCTGAAGCTTTCTTT; CDR3 protein: CASSLERMGVPEAFF
J gene: TRBJ1-4; V gene: TRBV4-2; D gene: TRBD1; clone size: few; CDR3 DNA: TGTGCCAGCAGCCAAGATCGGGACAGGGAAGGTGAAAAACTGTTTTTT; CDR3 protein: CASSQDRDREGEKLFF
J gene: TRBJ2-3; V gene: TRBV29-1; D gene: -; clone size: few; CDR3 DNA: TGCAGTATCCAAGGGGAGACGGCCGGCACAGATACGCAGTATTTT; CDR3 protein: CSIQGETAGTDTQYF
J gene: TRBJ1-1; V gene: TRBV12-3/TRBV12-4; D gene: TRBD1; clone size: -; CDR3 DNA: TGTGCCAGCAGTTTTGGACAGGGCTCTGAAGCTTTCTTT; CDR3 protein: CASSFGQGSEAFF
J gene: TRBJ1-4; V gene: TRBV12-3/TRBV12-4; D gene: -; clone size: many; CDR3 DNA: TGTGCCAGCAGTAAAGGGGGGCTTGAAAAACTGTTTTTT; CDR3 protein: CASSKGGLEKLFF
J gene: TRBJ2-1; V gene: TRBV7-2; D gene: -; clone size: -; CDR3 DNA: TGTGCCAGCAGACTGGAGAGTGAGCAGTTCTTC; CDR3 protein: CASRLESEQFF
J gene: TRBJ1-1; V gene: TRBV4-1; D gene: -; clone size: -; CDR3 DNA: TGCGCCAGCAGCCGGGCTACTCCCACCGCTCGGGGGGCCACTGAAGCTTTCTTT; CDR3 protein: CASSRATPTARGATEAFF
J gene: TRBJ2-3; V gene: TRBV10-3; D gene: TRBD2; clone size: -; CDR3 DNA: TGTGCCATCAGTGGGTTGGGCGGGAGTTCTGCAGATACGCAGTATTTT; CDR3 protein: CAISGLGGSSADTQYF
J gene: TRBJ2-7; V gene: TRBV6-5; D gene: TRBD2; clone size: -; CDR3 DNA: TGTGCCAGCAGTTACGGACTAGCGAGCTTATACGAGCAGTACTTC; CDR3 protein: CASSYGLASLYEQYF
J gene: TRBJ2-7; V gene: TRBV4-1; D gene: TRBD1; clone size: many; CDR3 DNA: TGCGCCAGCAGCGAGGCCTGGACAGGGGGACTCTACGAGCAGTACTTC; CDR3 protein: CASSEAWTGGLYEQYF
J gene: TRBJ2-3; V gene: TRBV6-6; D gene: -; clone size: -; CDR3 DNA: TGTGCCGGTGGGGGATCCGCAGATACGCAGTATTTT; CDR3 protein: CAGGGSADTQYF
J gene: TRBJ1-2; V gene: TRBV12-3/TRBV12-4; D gene: -; clone size: few; CDR3 DNA: TGTGCCAGCAGGTCCCGACAAAATAGGTTTGGCTACACCTTC; CDR3 protein: CASRSRQNRFGYTF
J gene: TRBJ2-5; V gene: TRBV12-3/TRBV12-4; D gene: TRBD2; clone size: few; CDR3 DNA: TGTGCCAGTGGGTGGCGGGAGGGCCTATGGGGGGAGACCCAGTACTTC; CDR3 protein: CASGWREGLWGETQYF
J gene: TRBJ2-7; V gene: TRBV2; D gene: TRBD2; clone size: many; CDR3 DNA: TGTGCCAGCAGGATAGCGGGGTACGAGCAGTACTTC; CDR3 protein: CASRIAGYEQYF
J gene: TRBJ1-1; V gene: TRBV20-1; D gene: -; clone size: -; CDR3 DNA: TGCAGTGCTAGAGATCAGAGGTTGGGTGCCCGGAACACTGAAGCTTTCTTT; CDR3 protein: CSARDQRLGARNTEAFF
J gene: TRBJ2-1; V gene: TRBV7-2; D gene: -; clone size: once; CDR3 DNA: TGTGCCAGCAGCTTGGGAACAGGGAGGAACAATGAGCAGTTCTTC; CDR3 protein: CASSLGTGRNNEQFF
J gene: TRBJ2-5; V gene: TRBV7-3; D gene: -; clone size: many; CDR3 DNA: TGTGCCAGCAGCGAAGACTATCAAGAGACCCAGTACTTC; CDR3 protein: CASSEDYQETQYF
J gene: TRBJ2-5; V gene: TRBV5-6; D gene: -; clone size: -; CDR3 DNA: TGTGCCAGCAGCTTTATGCGGGATCAAGAGACCCAGTACTTC; CDR3 protein: CASSFMRDQETQYF
J gene: TRBJ2-3; V gene: TRBV27; D gene: -; clone size: -; CDR3 DNA: TGTGCCAGCAGTCTAGCGTCGGGCACAGATACGCAGTATTTT; CDR3 protein: CASSLASGTDTQYF
J gene: TRBJ2-1; V gene: TRBV28; D gene: TRBD1; clone size: -; CDR3 DNA: TGTGCCAGCAGTATCCGTTCGGGGGACAGGCCCTACAATGAGCAGTTCTTC; CDR3 protein: CASSIRSGDRPYNEQFF
J gene: TRBJ2-7; V gene: TRBV6-5; D gene: TRBD1; clone size: few; CDR3 DNA: TGTGCCAGCAGTTATCGGACAGGGGTCTACGAGCAGTACTTC; CDR3 protein: CASSYRTGVYEQYF
J gene: TRBJ1-1; V gene: TRBV5-1; D gene: TRBD1; clone size: few; CDR3 DNA: TGCGCCAGCAGCTTACCGGACAGGAAAGCTTTCTTT; CDR3 protein: CASSLPDRKAFF
J gene: TRBJ2-5; V gene: TRBV10-3; D gene: -; clone size: many; CDR3 DNA: TGTGCCACATCCAGACAGTTACAAGAGACCCAGTACTTC; CDR3 protein: CATSRQLQETQYF
J gene: TRBJ1-2; V gene: TRBV6-1; D gene: -; clone size: -; CDR3 DNA: TGTGCCAGCAGTGAAGGGAGATATGGCTACACCTTC; CDR3 protein: CASSEGRYGYTF
J gene: TRBJ2-1; V gene: TRBV27; D gene: -; clone size: few; CDR3 DNA: TGTGCCAGCAGTCACCGGCGGCAATACGACAATGAGCAGTTCTTC; CDR3 protein: CASSHRRQYDNEQFF
J gene: TRBJ2-3; V gene: TRBV11-2; D gene: -; clone size: many; CDR3 DNA: TGTGCCAGCAGCTTAGGTATTCGGGTCTCAGCGGCAGATACGCAGTATTTT; CDR3 protein: CASSLGIRVSAADTQYF
J gene: TRBJ2-1; V gene: TRBV30; D gene: -; clone size: -; CDR3 DNA: TGTGCCTGGAGTGAGGGGACCTACAATGAGCAGTTCTTC; CDR3 protein: CAWSEGTYNEQFF
J gene: TRBJ2-5; V gene: TRBV18; D gene: -; clone size: many; CDR3 DNA: TGTGCCAGCTCACCCACACTAGGAGGAGAGACCCAGTACTTC; CDR3 protein: CASSPTLGGETQYF
J gene: TRBJ2-5; V gene: TRBV9; D gene: TRBD2; clone size: few; CDR3 DNA: TGTGCCAGCAGCGTTAGCGGGACGGAGACCCAGTACTTC; CDR3 protein: CASSVSGTETQYF
J gene: TRBJ1-1; V gene: TRBV20-1; D gene: -; clone size: few; CDR3 DNA: TGCAGTGCTAGAGTTACGGGGGTGAACACTGAAGCTTTCTTT; CDR3 protein: CSARVTGVNTEAFF
J gene: TRBJ2-7; V gene: TRBV7-7; D gene: -; clone size: few; CDR3 DNA: TGTGCCAGCAGCCCGGCACAGGGTGGCGAGCAGTACTTC; CDR3 protein: CASSPAQGGEQYF
J gene: TRBJ2-1; V gene: TRBV4-3; D gene: TRBD2; clone size: -; CDR3 DNA: TGCGCCAGCAGCCAAGAAATTGTGGGGATACTAGCGGGAGGACGAAATGAGCAGTTCTTC; CDR3 protein: CASSQEIVGILAGGRNEQFF
J gene: TRBJ1-2; V gene: TRBV6-1; D gene: TRBD1; clone size: -; CDR3 DNA: TGTGCCAGCAGTGAAACGTTTTCAGGGGGGGGTGGCTACACCTTC; CDR3 protein: CASSETFSGGGGYTF
J gene: TRBJ2-3; V gene: TRBV11-2; D gene: -; clone size: -; CDR3 DNA: TGTGCCAGCAGCCCCCGTGGGGGTACTCTCCAGACCCCCACAGATACGCAGTATTTT; CDR3 protein: CASSPRGGTLQTPTDTQYF